This entry features one TCR beta chain sequence. Treatment of the sample: oral pan-JAK inhibitor, 5-10 mg twice daily. The V and J ends lost 1 base and 3 bases respectively, with 11 bases between them. CDR1 and CDR2 (germline): MGHRA, YSYEKL. The CDR3 is 15 residues long. This sample is part of a study of CD8+ T cells in alopecia areata. Study-level information: Treated patients received oral tofacitinib, 5 to 10 mg twice daily.

Once RNA had been extracted, it was reverse transcribed into cDNA to act as the sequencing template. Generated by immunoSEQ multiplex PCR, the TCRdb table keeps only in-frame clones and is missing some. The sample yields around 86,000 clones, about 70% seen once. The sequences come from CD8+ T cells sorted from blood, collected at week 44, from a patient treated with tofacitinib. The origin of this receptor is a human donor with alopecia areata. The chain combines TRBV4-1 with TRBJ2-3, with D tentatively TRBD1 or TRBD2 (5 bases each). The CDR3 region has the DNA TGCGCCAGCAGCCAAGTGGGGGTGGAGACAGATACGCAGTATTTT. This gives the protein CASSQVGVETDTQYF.